The table lists the clone carrying this TCR beta chain with a few counts. Its target is unknown. TCRdb used MiXCR to reprocess the 5' RACE reads, holding one entry per CDR3 protein. The sample yields 310,000 or so distinct CDR3 sequences, 3.6% seen once. The CDR3 loop spans 16 amino acids. Germline V gene lookup returns CDR1 LNHDA and CDR2 SQIVND (reference sequence). Between the trimmed V and J ends, which lost 4 bases and 4 bases, there was a span of 18 bases. The sample belongs to a study of T cells after yellow fever vaccination. The study, taken as a whole, reports: Post-booster repertoires contained most primary-vaccination clones again (96% CD4, about 90% CD8). FACS-sorted repertoires might harbor abundant contaminating clonotypes from the bulk population.

The TCR was taken from a young man who received the YFV17D yellow fever vaccine. The rearrangement joins TRBV19 to TRBJ2-3; D could derive from TRBD1 or TRBD2 (6 bases each). The source was PBMCs, collected on the day of the yellow fever booster vaccination. DNA for the CDR3: TGTGCCAGTAGTACCCCAGGAGGGGGGATGGCAGATACGCAGTATTTT. Amino acid sequence: CASSTPGGGMADTQYF. Looking up the rest from reference TRBV19 and TRBJ2-3 gives the full variable domain: DGGITQSPKYLFRKEGQNVTLSCEQNLNHDAMYWYRQDPGQGLRLIYYSQIVNDFQKGDIAEGYSVSREKKESFPLTVTSAQKNPTAFYLCASSTPGGGMADTQYFGPGTRLTVL.